The 2 T cell receptor beta chains below all came from one sample that was sequenced in a study of response to subunit inactivated influenza vaccine. TCRdb independently ran MiXCR on the RT-PCR reads; one entry per CDR3 protein. In the table there are approximately 700,000 distinct CDR3 sequences, approximately 13% of which are singletons. Source: PBMCs from blood, taken 14 to 15 days before vaccination. Receptor source: a middle-aged man who received an inactivated influenza vaccine.

This clonotype was seen repeatedly, ten times or more. The J gene is TRBJ2-2, the V gene TRBV29-1, with unresolved D. The CDR3 consists of 13 residues. Germline CDR1 reads SQVTM; CDR2 reads ANQGSEA. V lost 4 bases to trimming and J lost 6 bases, with 12 bases between them. CDR3 in amino acids: CSVGRTKAGELFF. The CDR3 region has the DNA TGCAGCGTTGGGCGGACGAAGGCCGGGGAGCTGTTTTTT.

The chain recombines TRBV7-9 with TRBJ2-1; 7 bases map to TRBD1. The V and J ends lost 5 bases and 5 bases, in that order; junction bases with no gene match: 12. This CDR3 spans 16 amino acids. The germline gives CDR1 SEHNR, CDR2 FQNEAQ (reference sequence). CDR3 sequence reads: CASSDYPGQRHNEQFF. DNA for the CDR3: TGTGCCAGCAGCGATTACCCGGGACAGAGACACAATGAGCAGTTCTTC. Combining the CDR3 with reference TRBV7-9 and TRBJ2-1 gives the whole variable domain DTGVSQNPRHKITKRGQNVTFRCDPISEHNRLYWYRQTLGQGPEFLTYFQNEAQLEKSRLLSDRFSAERPKGSFSTLEIQRTEQGDSAMYLCASSDYPGQRHNEQFFGPGTRLTVL.